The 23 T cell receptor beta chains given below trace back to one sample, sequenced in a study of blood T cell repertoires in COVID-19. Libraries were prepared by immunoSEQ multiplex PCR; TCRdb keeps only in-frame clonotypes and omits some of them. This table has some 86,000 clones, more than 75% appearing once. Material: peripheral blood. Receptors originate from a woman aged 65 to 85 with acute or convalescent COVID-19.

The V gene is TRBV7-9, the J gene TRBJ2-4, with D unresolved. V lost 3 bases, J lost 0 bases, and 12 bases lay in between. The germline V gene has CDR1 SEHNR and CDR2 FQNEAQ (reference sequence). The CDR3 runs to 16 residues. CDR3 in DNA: TGTGCCAGCAGCTTTTCTCCCCAGGAAGCCAAAAACATTCAGTACTTC. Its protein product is CASSFSPQEAKNIQYF.

The CDR3 nucleotides read TGTGCCAGCAGTTTCCCCGGGACAGGGGTTACCGGGGAGCTGTTTTTT. Translated: CASSFPGTGVTGELFF. The chain is built from TRBV28 and TRBJ2-2; 10 nucleotides line up with TRBD1. V gave up 3 bases and J gave up 5 bases; unmatched junction bases: 6. The germline gives CDR1 MDHEN, CDR2 SYDVKM. CDR3 length: 16 residues.

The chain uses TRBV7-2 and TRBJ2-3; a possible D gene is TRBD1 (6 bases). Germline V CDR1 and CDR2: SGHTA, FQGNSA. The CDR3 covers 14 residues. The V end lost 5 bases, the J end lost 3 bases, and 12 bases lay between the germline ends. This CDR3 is CASSPRDITDTQYF. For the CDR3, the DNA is TGTGCCAGCAGCCCACGGGACATAACAGATACGCAGTATTTT. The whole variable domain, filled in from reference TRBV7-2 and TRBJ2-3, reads GAGVSQSPSNKVTEKGKDVELRCDPISGHTALYWYRQSLGQGLEFLIYFQGNSAPDKSGLPSDRFSAERTGGSVSTLTIQRTQQEDSAVYLCASSPRDITDTQYFGPGTRLTVL.

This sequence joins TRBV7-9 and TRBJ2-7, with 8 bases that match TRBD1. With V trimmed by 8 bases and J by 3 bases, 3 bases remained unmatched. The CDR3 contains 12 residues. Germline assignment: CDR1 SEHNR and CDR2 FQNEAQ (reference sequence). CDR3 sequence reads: CASGDRSYEQYV. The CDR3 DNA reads TGTGCCAGCGGGGACAGGAGCTACGAGCAGTACGTC.

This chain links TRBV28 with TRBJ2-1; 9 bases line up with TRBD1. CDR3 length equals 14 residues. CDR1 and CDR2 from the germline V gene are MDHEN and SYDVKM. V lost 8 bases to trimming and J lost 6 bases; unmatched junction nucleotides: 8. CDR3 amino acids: CASDRDRVGNEQFF. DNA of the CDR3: TGTGCCAGCGACCGGGACAGGGTTGGCAATGAGCAGTTCTTC.

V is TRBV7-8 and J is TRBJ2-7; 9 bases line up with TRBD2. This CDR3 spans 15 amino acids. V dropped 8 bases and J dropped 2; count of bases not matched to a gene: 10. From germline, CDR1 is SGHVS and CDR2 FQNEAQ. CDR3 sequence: CASSWGSGGPYEQYV. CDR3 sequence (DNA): TGTGCCAGCTCTTGGGGTAGCGGGGGACCCTACGAGCAGTACGTC.

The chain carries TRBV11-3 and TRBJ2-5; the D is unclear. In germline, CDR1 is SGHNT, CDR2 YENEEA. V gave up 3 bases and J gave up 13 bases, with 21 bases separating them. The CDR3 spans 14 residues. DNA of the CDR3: TGTGCCAGCAGCTTGCGACACGCCACCGTGCAGTTGTACTTC. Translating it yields CASSLRHATVQLYF.

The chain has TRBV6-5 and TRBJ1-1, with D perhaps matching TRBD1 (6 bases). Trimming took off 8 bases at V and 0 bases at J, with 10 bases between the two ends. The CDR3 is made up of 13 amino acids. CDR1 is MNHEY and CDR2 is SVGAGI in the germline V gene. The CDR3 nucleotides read TGTGCCAGCCAAGGACAGCTGAACACTGAAGCTTTCTTT. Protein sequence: CASQGQLNTEAFF.

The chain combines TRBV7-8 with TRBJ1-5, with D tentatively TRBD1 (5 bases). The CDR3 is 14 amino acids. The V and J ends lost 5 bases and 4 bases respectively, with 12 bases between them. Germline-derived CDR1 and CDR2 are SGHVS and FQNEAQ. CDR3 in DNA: TGTGCCAGCAGCCTCGGGTCAGGGAATCAGCCCCAGCATTTT. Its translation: CASSLGSGNQPQHF.

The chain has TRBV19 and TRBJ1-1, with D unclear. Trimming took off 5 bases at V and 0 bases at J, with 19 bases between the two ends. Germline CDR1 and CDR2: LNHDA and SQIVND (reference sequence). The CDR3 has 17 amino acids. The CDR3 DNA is TGTGCCAGTAGTCAATTCCTCGACACTTCTGTGAACACTGAAGCTTTCTTT. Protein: CASSQFLDTSVNTEAFF. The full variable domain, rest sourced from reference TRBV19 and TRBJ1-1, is DGGITQSPKYLFRKEGQNVTLSCEQNLNHDAMYWYRQDPGQGLRLIYYSQIVNDFQKGDIAEGYSVSREKKESFPLTVTSAQKNPTAFYLCASSQFLDTSVNTEAFFGQGTRLTVV.

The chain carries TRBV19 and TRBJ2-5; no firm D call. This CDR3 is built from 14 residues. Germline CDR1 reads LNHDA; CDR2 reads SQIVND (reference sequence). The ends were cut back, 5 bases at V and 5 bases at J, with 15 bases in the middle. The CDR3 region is CASSVGLPSETQYF. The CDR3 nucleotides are TGTGCCAGTAGTGTTGGCCTCCCCTCGGAGACCCAGTACTTC. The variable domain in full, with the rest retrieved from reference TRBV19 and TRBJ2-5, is DGGITQSPKYLFRKEGQNVTLSCEQNLNHDAMYWYRQDPGQGLRLIYYSQIVNDFQKGDIAEGYSVSREKKESFPLTVTSAQKNPTAFYLCASSVGLPSETQYFGPGTRLLVL.

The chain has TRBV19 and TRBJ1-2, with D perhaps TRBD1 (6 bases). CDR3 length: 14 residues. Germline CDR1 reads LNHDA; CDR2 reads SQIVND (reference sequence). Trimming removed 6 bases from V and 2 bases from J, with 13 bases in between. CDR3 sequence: CASSTTTGNYGYTF. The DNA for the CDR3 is TGTGCCAGTAGCACCACCACAGGGAACTATGGCTACACCTTC.

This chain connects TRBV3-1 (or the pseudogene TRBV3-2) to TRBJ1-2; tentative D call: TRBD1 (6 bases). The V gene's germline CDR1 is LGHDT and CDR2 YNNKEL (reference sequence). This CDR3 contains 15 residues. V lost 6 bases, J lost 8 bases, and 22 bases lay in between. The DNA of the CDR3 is TGTGCCAGCAGTTTAAGGACAGACATATATAGAGGCTACACCTTC. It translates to CASSLRTDIYRGYTF.

Written as DNA, the CDR3 is TGTGCCTCACTACGGGACAGGTCCGGCACTGAAGCTTTCTTT. Amino acid sequence: CASLRDRSGTEAFF. The chain has TRBV18 and TRBJ1-1, with 8 bases fitting TRBD1. Germline assignment: CDR1 KGHSH and CDR2 LQKENI. CDR3 size: 14 residues. The ends lost 11 bases at V and 4 bases at J; junction bases unmatched: 12.

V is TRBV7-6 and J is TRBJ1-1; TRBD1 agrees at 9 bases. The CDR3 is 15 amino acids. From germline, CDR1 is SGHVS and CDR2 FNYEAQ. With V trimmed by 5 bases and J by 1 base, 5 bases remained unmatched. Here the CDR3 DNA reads TGTGCCAGCAGCGACCCGACAGGGGGGAACACTGAAGCTTTCTTT. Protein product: CASSDPTGGNTEAFF.

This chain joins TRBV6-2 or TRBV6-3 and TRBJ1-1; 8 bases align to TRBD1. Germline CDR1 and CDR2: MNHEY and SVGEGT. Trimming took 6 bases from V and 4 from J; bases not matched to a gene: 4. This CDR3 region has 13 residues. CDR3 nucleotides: TGTGCCAGCAGCCGACAGGGGTCCACTGAAGCTTTCTTT. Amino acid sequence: CASSRQGSTEAFF.

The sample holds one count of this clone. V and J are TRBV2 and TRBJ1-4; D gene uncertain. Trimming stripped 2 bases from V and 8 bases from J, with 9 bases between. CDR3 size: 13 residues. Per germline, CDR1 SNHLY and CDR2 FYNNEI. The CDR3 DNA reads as TGTGCCAGCAGTGAATCATTCGAGGAAAAACTGTTTTTT. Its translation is CASSESFEEKLFF.

The CDR3 protein is CASSQPLGTSGTGANVLTF. In DNA form, the CDR3 reads TGTGCCAGCAGCCAACCTCTCGGGACTAGCGGGACTGGGGCCAACGTCCTGACTTTC. The V call is TRBV3-1 (or the pseudogene TRBV3-2), the J call TRBJ2-6; 13 bases are shared with TRBD2. Germline values: CDR1 LGHDT, CDR2 YNNKEL (reference sequence). The J segment lost 2 bases and the V segment lost 2 bases, leaving 6 bases of the junction unmatched. The length of the CDR3 is 19 residues.

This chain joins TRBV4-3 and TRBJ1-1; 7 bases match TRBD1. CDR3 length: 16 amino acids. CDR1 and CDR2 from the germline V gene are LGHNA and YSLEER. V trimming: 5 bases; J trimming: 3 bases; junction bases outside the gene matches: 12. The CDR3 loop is CASSATGRSSDTEAFF. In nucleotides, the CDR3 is TGCGCCAGCAGCGCGACAGGGAGGAGCTCGGACACTGAAGCTTTCTTT.

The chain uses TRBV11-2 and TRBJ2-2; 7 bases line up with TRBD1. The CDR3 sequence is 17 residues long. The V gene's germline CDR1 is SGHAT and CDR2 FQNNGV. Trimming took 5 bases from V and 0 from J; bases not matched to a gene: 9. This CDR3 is CASSPTEDRPNTGELFF. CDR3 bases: TGTGCCAGCAGCCCGACGGAGGACAGGCCGAACACCGGGGAGCTGTTTTTT. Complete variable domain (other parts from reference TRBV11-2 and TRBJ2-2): EAGVAQSPRYKIIEKRQSVAFWCNPISGHATLYWYQQILGQGPKLLIQFQNNGVVDDSQLPKDRFSAERLKGVDSTLKIQPAKLEDSAVYLCASSPTEDRPNTGELFFGEGSRLTVL.

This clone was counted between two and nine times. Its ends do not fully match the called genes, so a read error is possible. The CDR3 sequence is CASSLEGGGVSF. The CDR3 nucleotides are TGTGCCAGCAGTTTGGAAGGGGGGGGAGTTTCTTTT. The chain carries TRBV12-3 or TRBV12-4 and TRBJ2-3; D possibly corresponds to TRBD2 (7 bases). The CDR3 contains 12 residues.

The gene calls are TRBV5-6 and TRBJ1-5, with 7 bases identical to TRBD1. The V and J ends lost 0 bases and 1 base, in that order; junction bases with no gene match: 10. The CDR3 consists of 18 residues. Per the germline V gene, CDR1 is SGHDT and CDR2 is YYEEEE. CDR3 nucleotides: TGTGCCAGCAGCTTGGCCACAGGGGCCAGGGGGAGCAATCAGCCCCAGCATTTT. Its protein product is CASSLATGARGSNQPQHF.

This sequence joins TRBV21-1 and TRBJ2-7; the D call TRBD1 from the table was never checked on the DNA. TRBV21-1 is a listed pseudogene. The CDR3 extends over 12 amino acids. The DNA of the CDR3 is TGTGCCAGCATTCAGGGCAAGGACGAGCAGTACGTC. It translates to CASIQGKDEQYV.